The 18 T cell receptor beta chains reported below all come from one sample, sequenced in a study of cytotoxic CD8 clonotypes in ibrutinib-treated CLL. Data came from immunoSEQ multiplex PCR; TCRdb stores just in-frame clones and leaves some out. The sample lists over 250,000 clones; roughly four fifths were seen once. Sequenced here: PBMCs, sampled at disease progression, from a patient treated with ibrutinib. The receptor set was obtained from a human donor with chronic lymphocytic leukemia.

The CDR3: CSVVGGVNEQFF. In DNA, the CDR3 is TGCAGCGTTGTGGGGGGCGTTAATGAGCAGTTCTTC. This chain links TRBV29-1 with TRBJ2-1, with D possibly called TRBD1 or TRBD2 (6 bases each). Deletions cut 4 bases from V and 7 bases from J, with 11 bases between. There are 12 residues in the CDR3. Germline V gene data show CDR1 as SQVTM and CDR2 as ANQGSEA.

The V call is TRBV10-3, the J call TRBJ1-2; 10 bases align to TRBD1. The junction had 11 bases not matched to a gene; V was cut back by 10 bases and J by 0 bases. Germline loops: CDR1 ENHRY, CDR2 SYGVKD. The CDR3 runs to 16 residues. The CDR3: CATTPGTGEANYGYTF. CDR3 bases: TGTGCCACGACTCCCGGGACAGGGGAGGCTAACTATGGCTACACCTTC.

The V call is TRBV5-1, the J call TRBJ1-2; 8 nucleotides align to TRBD1. The J segment lost 8 bases and the V segment lost 3 bases, leaving 9 bases of the junction unmatched. Germline V CDR1 and CDR2: SGHRS, YFSETQ. The CDR3 is 14 amino acids. The CDR3, as DNA: TGCGCCAGCAGCTCCGGACAGGGATCGTTGGGCTACACCTTC. Translated, it gives CASSSGQGSLGYTF.

Concerning this clone itself: At the DNA level, this CDR3 is encoded by other sequences in the same sample as well. The V call is TRBV6-1, the J call TRBJ2-3; TRBD1 aligns across 8 bases. CDR1 and CDR2 from the germline V gene are MNHNS and SASEGT. J was trimmed by 4 bases and V by 2 bases; bases with no gene match: 2. CDR3 length: 14 amino acids. CDR3 coding DNA: TGTGCCAGCAGTGAACAGGGGGCGGCAGATACGCAGTATTTT. Its protein product is CASSEQGAADTQYF.

This clone showed up just once. This chain joins TRBV7-3 and TRBJ2-1; D ambiguous. V was trimmed by 5 bases and J by 0 bases, leaving 8 bases between them. The CDR3 consists of 14 residues. CDR1 SGHTA and CDR2 FQGTGA come from the germline V gene. The CDR3: CASSPAGSYNEQFF. CDR3 DNA: TGTGCCAGCAGCCCCGCCGGCTCCTACAATGAGCAGTTCTTC.

The chain employs TRBV9 and TRBJ2-5, with D perhaps TRBD1 (6 bases). The CDR3 runs to 14 residues. Germline V gene lookup returns CDR1 SGDLS and CDR2 YYNGEE. Trimming removed 3 bases from V and 7 bases from J, with 16 bases in between. For the CDR3, the DNA is TGTGCCAGCAGCGGGGACATGCCCCTGGCGACCCAGTACTTC. Amino acids: CASSGDMPLATQYF.

The V call is TRBV4-1, the J call TRBJ2-3, with 9 bases identical to TRBD1. Germline V CDR1 and CDR2: MGHRA, YSYEKL. CDR3 length: 18 amino acids. V gave up 1 base and J gave up 3 bases; unmatched junction bases: 11. CDR3: CASSQVLPGTGWTDTQYF. The DNA of the CDR3 is TGCGCCAGCAGCCAAGTGTTACCCGGGACAGGGTGGACAGATACGCAGTATTTT.

V usage is TRBV19 and J usage is TRBJ2-4; 9 bases map to TRBD1. CDR3 length equals 17 residues. V was pared by 3 bases and J by 6 bases, with 12 bases of the junction left unmatched. CDR1 is LNHDA, CDR2 SQIVND, per germline (reference sequence). The CDR3 region is CASSIVAAGTGSNIQYF. CDR3 coding DNA: TGTGCCAGTAGTATTGTTGCCGCCGGGACAGGGTCAAACATTCAGTACTTC.

The chain employs TRBV4-1 and TRBJ2-7; weak D call: TRBD2 (7 bases). The CDR3 has 16 amino acids. The V and J ends lost 1 base and 4 bases respectively, with 17 bases between them. From germline, CDR1 is MGHRA and CDR2 YSYEKL. In DNA, the CDR3 is TGCGCCAGCAGCCAAGTTCACAGGGAGGGTATATACGAGCAGTACTTC. It is translated as CASSQVHREGIYEQYF.

This clone has only a few counts. This rearrangement joins TRBV18 to TRBJ2-2; 14 bases align to TRBD2. This CDR3 is built from 17 residues. V lost 4 bases, J lost 4 bases, and 5 bases stayed unmatched. The V gene's germline CDR1 is KGHSH and CDR2 LQKENI. The CDR3 here is CASSRGTSGGATGELFF. CDR3 bases: TGTGCCAGCTCACGAGGGACTAGCGGGGGTGCCACCGGGGAGCTGTTTTTT.

J is TRBJ2-5 and V is TRBV5-1; D gene unclear. The CDR3 sequence is 16 residues long. V lost 4 bases, J lost 5 bases, and 21 bases lay in between. Germline V gene data show CDR1 as SGHRS and CDR2 as YFSETQ. In DNA form, the CDR3 reads TGCGCCAGCAGCCCAAAACCCGCCGGACCTGGGGAGACCCAGTACTTC. This sequence encodes CASSPKPAGPGETQYF.

The rearrangement joins TRBV2 to TRBJ2-7, with 9 nucleotides matching TRBD2. V was pared by 7 bases and J by 7 bases, with 20 bases of the junction left unmatched. Germline CDR1 and CDR2: SNHLY and FYNNEI. The CDR3 covers 17 residues. This CDR3 reads CASTMLGLAGPAWEQYF. The CDR3, as DNA: TGTGCCAGCACCATGCTCGGCCTAGCGGGGCCCGCCTGGGAGCAGTACTTC.

The chain has TRBV2 and TRBJ2-6; unclear D gene. The V gene lost 5 bases and the J gene lost 13 bases, with 15 bases spanning the gap. The CDR3 is 13 amino acids. From germline, CDR1 is SNHLY and CDR2 FYNNEI. CDR3 sequence reads: CASSLRTAEVLTF. The CDR3 nucleotides are TGTGCCAGCAGTCTGAGGACCGCCGAGGTCCTGACTTTC.

The sample holds a few counts of this clone. This chain joins TRBV15 and TRBJ2-3; 9 bases fit TRBD2. CDR3 length: 14 amino acids. V lost 1 base and J lost 8; bases outside the gene matches: 4. From germline, CDR1 is LNHNV and CDR2 YYDKDF (reference sequence). The CDR3 protein is CATSRVAGGPTQYF. Here the CDR3 DNA reads TGTGCCACCAGCAGAGTTGCGGGAGGGCCTACGCAGTATTTT.

The V and J genes are TRBV4-3 and TRBJ2-3, with 9 bases lining up with TRBD2. The CDR3 runs 17 residues. Germline lookup yields CDR1 LGHNA and CDR2 YSLEER. V trimming: 1 base; J trimming: 4 bases; junction bases outside the gene matches: 9. The CDR3 is CASSQGFGAGGPDTQYF. For the CDR3, the DNA is TGCGCCAGCAGCCAAGGGTTTGGGGCGGGAGGGCCAGATACGCAGTATTTT.

The chain is built from TRBV11-2 and TRBJ2-7, with 9 bases fitting TRBD2. The CDR3 runs 16 residues. With 4 bases clipped from V and 1 base from J, the junction kept 8 bases outside the gene matches. Germline-derived CDR1 and CDR2 are SGHAT and FQNNGV. The CDR3: CASSSIRSGGSYEQYF. The CDR3 nucleotides read TGTGCCAGCAGCTCCATTCGTAGCGGGGGATCCTACGAGCAGTACTTC.

This chain connects TRBV18 to TRBJ2-7; 7 nucleotides match TRBD1. After removal of 1 base from V and 6 bases from J, the junction contained 3 bases not matched to a gene. Germline CDR1 KGHSH, CDR2 LQKENI. The CDR3 loop spans 13 amino acids. CDR3 coding DNA: TGTGCCAGCTCACCACAGGGGGCAGTCGAGCAGTACTTC. The encoded protein is CASSPQGAVEQYF.

The chain joins TRBV29-1 to TRBJ1-2, with TRBD1 matching 7 bases. J was trimmed by 4 bases and V by 0 bases; bases with no gene match: 5. This CDR3 has 14 amino acids. Germline CDR1 and CDR2: SQVTM and ANQGSEA. CDR3 DNA sequence: TGCAGCGTTGAAGATCCTCGGGACAGCTATGGCTACACCTTC. Its translation is CSVEDPRDSYGYTF.